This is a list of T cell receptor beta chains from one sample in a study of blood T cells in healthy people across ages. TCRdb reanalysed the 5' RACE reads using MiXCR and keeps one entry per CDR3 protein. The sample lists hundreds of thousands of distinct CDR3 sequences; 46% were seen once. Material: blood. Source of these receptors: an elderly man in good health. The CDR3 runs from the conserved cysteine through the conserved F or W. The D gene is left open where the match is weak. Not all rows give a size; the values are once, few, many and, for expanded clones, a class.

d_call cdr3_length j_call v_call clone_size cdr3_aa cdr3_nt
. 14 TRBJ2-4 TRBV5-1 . CASSVGTEGNIQYF TGCGCCAGCAGCGTAGGGACGGAGGGGAACATTCAGTACTTC
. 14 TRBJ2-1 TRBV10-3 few CAISESSRNNEQFF TGTGCCATCAGTGAGTCGAGTAGGAACAATGAGCAGTTCTTC
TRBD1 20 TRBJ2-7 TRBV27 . CASSPPPTGGRAVASYEQYF TGTGCCAGCAGTCCGCCCCCTACAGGGGGAAGGGCGGTCGCCTCCTACGAGCAGTACTTC
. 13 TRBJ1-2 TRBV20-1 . CSARDLLGSGYTF TGCAGTGCTAGAGATCTCTTGGGGAGCGGCTACACCTTC
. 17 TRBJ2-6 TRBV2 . CASSTGTLSSGANVLTF TGTGCCAGCAGCACCGGGACATTGAGCTCTGGGGCCAACGTCCTGACTTTC
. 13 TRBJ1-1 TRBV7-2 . CASSQAPGTEAFF TGTGCCAGCAGCCAAGCCCCAGGGACTGAAGCTTTCTTT
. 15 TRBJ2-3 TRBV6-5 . CASTPAREFPDTQYF TGTGCCAGCACCCCGGCCAGGGAGTTCCCAGATACGCAGTATTTT
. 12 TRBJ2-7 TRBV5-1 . CASSVLPYEQYF TGCGCCAGCAGCGTTCTTCCATACGAGCAGTACTTC
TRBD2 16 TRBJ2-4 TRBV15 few CATSRDRAAGGNIQYF TGTGCCACCAGCAGAGATAGGGCGGCGGGGGGCAACATTCAGTACTTC
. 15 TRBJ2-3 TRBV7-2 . CASSSPAGLTDTQYF TGTGCCAGCAGCTCCCCCGCAGGGCTCACAGATACGCAGTATTTT
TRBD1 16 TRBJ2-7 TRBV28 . CASSLSEGQGTYEQYF TGTGCCAGCAGTTTAAGCGAGGGACAGGGAACCTACGAGCAGTACTTC
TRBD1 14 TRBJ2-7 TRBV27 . CASRRTGGSYEQYF TGTGCCAGCAGACGGACAGGGGGCTCCTACGAGCAGTACTTC
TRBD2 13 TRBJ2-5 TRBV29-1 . CSVNLAGQETQYF TGCAGCGTTAACCTAGCGGGACAAGAGACCCAGTACTTC
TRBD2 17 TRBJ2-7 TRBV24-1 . CATSDLKGAGGYNEQYF TGTGCCACCAGTGATCTGAAAGGAGCGGGAGGATACAATGAGCAGTACTTC
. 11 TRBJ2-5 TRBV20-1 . CSAQDQETQYF TGCAGTGCTCAGGACCAAGAGACCCAGTACTTC